A selection of T cell receptor beta chains follows, all from one sample in a study of blood T cell repertoires in COVID-19. TCRdb's copy holds only in-frame clones and misses some; the assay was immunoSEQ multiplex PCR. This sample carries tens of thousands of clones, 75% to 90% of them seen once, and the ten largest clones take approximately 6.3%. Input material: peripheral blood. These receptors were obtained from a man aged 45-60 years with active COVID-19. The conserved cysteine and the conserved F or W are not part of the CDR3 here.

V gene: TRBV20-1
J gene: TRBJ1-1
CDR3 protein: SASPGPDGGTEAF

V gene: TRBV18
J gene: TRBJ1-4
CDR3 protein: ASSPTSTNEKLF

V gene: TRBV6-5
J gene: TRBJ2-5
CDR3 protein: ASSYLGSETQY

V gene: TRBV5-1
J gene: TRBJ2-2
CDR3 protein: ASSLLEGSAGELF

V gene: TRBV5-4
J gene: TRBJ2-2
CDR3 protein: ASSTGQNTGELF

V gene: TRBV19
J gene: TRBJ2-7
CDR3 protein: ASSPGGSGTLYEQY

V gene: TRBV2
J gene: TRBJ1-3
CDR3 protein: ARQDGPGNTIY

V gene: TRBV3-1/TRBV3-2
J gene: TRBJ2-3
CDR3 protein: ASSQGGSSTDTQY

V gene: TRBV7-2
J gene: TRBJ2-3
CDR3 protein: ASSTPRGSGRGTDTQY

V gene: TRBV4-3
J gene: TRBJ2-1
CDR3 protein: ASSQDLGTSGYNEQF

V gene: TRBV5-4
J gene: TRBJ1-6
CDR3 protein: ASSPRERQVNSPLH

V gene: TRBV19
J gene: TRBJ2-3
CDR3 protein: ASSGDRGLPDTQY

V gene: TRBV6-5
J gene: TRBJ1-2
CDR3 protein: ASRTGTGTYGYT

V gene: TRBV14
J gene: TRBJ1-2
CDR3 protein: ASSPTGTGSFLDYGYT

V gene: TRBV18
J gene: TRBJ1-1
CDR3 protein: ASSLGQINTEAF

V gene: TRBV3-1/TRBV3-2
J gene: TRBJ2-1
CDR3 protein: ASSQGGTSGRNEQF

V gene: TRBV3-1/TRBV3-2
J gene: TRBJ2-6
CDR3 protein: ASSQGGSGANVLT

V gene: TRBV11-2
J gene: TRBJ2-5
CDR3 protein: ASSPGTGGETQY

V gene: TRBV5-4
J gene: TRBJ2-7
CDR3 protein: ASSLADRVGGEQY

V gene: TRBV2
J gene: TRBJ2-1
CDR3 protein: AGLRTPTWGRNNEQF

V gene: TRBV7-6
J gene: TRBJ1-4
CDR3 protein: ASSSTGNSNEKLF

V gene: TRBV19
J gene: TRBJ2-6
CDR3 protein: ASTKTGGTSGANVLT

V gene: TRBV7-6
J gene: TRBJ2-7
CDR3 protein: ASSSRWTASRDEY

V gene: TRBV7-2
J gene: TRBJ1-3
CDR3 protein: ASSTRQDSGNTIY

V gene: TRBV23-1
J gene: TRBJ1-5
CDR3 protein: ASTGQGDQPQH

V gene: TRBV6-2/TRBV6-3
J gene: TRBJ2-7
CDR3 protein: ASSYIVGTATYEQY

V gene: TRBV9
J gene: TRBJ2-5
CDR3 protein: ASSSTAGIQETQY

V gene: TRBV18
J gene: TRBJ1-2
CDR3 protein: ASSPLDEGGDGYT

V gene: TRBV7-2
J gene: TRBJ2-2
CDR3 protein: ASTPWRDTGELF

V gene: TRBV2
J gene: TRBJ1-1
CDR3 protein: ASVGVRHQRLPEAF

V gene: TRBV29-1
J gene: TRBJ2-1
CDR3 protein: SVAKGLAGHNEQF

V gene: TRBV27
J gene: TRBJ2-3
CDR3 protein: ASSSGRLAGTDTQY

V gene: TRBV27
J gene: TRBJ1-5
CDR3 protein: ASSYRVPYSNQPQH

V gene: TRBV3-1/TRBV3-2
J gene: TRBJ2-7
CDR3 protein: ASSQEPFTRLNYEQY

V gene: TRBV7-2
J gene: TRBJ1-2
CDR3 protein: ASSPQGAYGYT

V gene: TRBV19
J gene: TRBJ2-5
CDR3 protein: ASTRKTGVQETQY

V gene: TRBV9
J gene: TRBJ1-1
CDR3 protein: ASSVDSNTEAF

V gene: TRBV30
J gene: TRBJ1-1
CDR3 protein: AWSTGEDTEAF